The clone carrying this T cell receptor beta chain was seen a handful of times. Antigen specificity is unknown. The sample is drawn from a study of CD8 T cells in ankylosing spondylitis. In germline, CDR1 is SGHTA, CDR2 FQGNSA. The CDR3 has 14 residues. V lost 3 bases to trimming and J lost 9 bases; unmatched junction nucleotides: 3. TCRdb used MiXCR to reprocess the 5' RACE reads, holding one entry per CDR3 protein. The sample carries more than 150,000 distinct CDR3 sequences, roughly 13% recorded once. Study-level findings and limits: Clones linked to disease, bearing a CD8+ phenotype, were relatively rare in peripheral blood.

Sequenced material: blood, either unsorted or a sorted T cell fraction (not recorded which). This sequence originates from a female donor with ankylosing spondylitis or in good health (not recorded which). This chain uses TRBV7-2 with TRBJ2-1, with 12 bases lining up with TRBD2. The CDR3 region has the DNA TGTGCCAGCAGCTTGACGGGACTAGCGGGTGAGCAGTTCTTC. This codes for CASSLTGLAGEQFF.